This T cell receptor (beta chain) is drawn from a study of immune characterization of retroperitoneal liposarcoma. TCRdb recomputed calls from the PCR reads with MiXCR, one row per CDR3 protein. The sample includes about 10,000 distinct CDR3 sequences, over 25% of them seen just once. The germline V gene encodes CDR1 SGHRS and CDR2 YFSETQ. V shed 7 bases and J 1 base; nucleotides not matched to a gene: 6. This CDR3 is built from 14 residues. The sequenced sample was blood. The chain employs TRBV5-1 and TRBJ2-3, with 7 bases matching TRBD1. The clonotype comes from a male donor with retroperitoneal liposarcoma. Here the CDR3 DNA reads TGCGCCAGCCGCGACAGGGTTGGCACAGATACGCAGTATTTT. Its protein is CASRDRVGTDTQYF.